A selection of T cell receptor beta chains follows, all from one sample in a study of CD8 T cells in Susac syndrome. One entry per CDR3 protein results from TCRdb running MiXCR on the immunoSEQ multiplex PCR reads. The sample holds about 130,000 distinct CDR3 sequences, about 93% seen once. Sequencing was carried out using CD8+ T cells from PBMCs. The receptors shown here come from a human donor with Susac syndrome. Each CDR3 is given with its conserved first and last residue.

J | V | CDR3
TRBJ1-3 | TRBV16 | CASSQSTGTNTIYF
TRBJ2-5 | TRBV12-3/TRBV12-4 | CASSSSGKETQYF
TRBJ1-1 | TRBV5-1 | CASSTVRVSANTEAFF
TRBJ2-7 | TRBV9 | CASSPWGGNYEQYF
TRBJ2-1 | TRBV4-1 | CASSQAGSYDEQFF
TRBJ2-1 | TRBV27 | CASSPPWVAGTYNEQFF
TRBJ1-1 | TRBV19 | CASSISENTEAFF
TRBJ2-7 | TRBV7-9 | CASSLASEVGEQYF
TRBJ2-7 | TRBV12-3/TRBV12-4 | CASSSVGRGYEQYF
TRBJ2-1 | TRBV27 | CASSFMRGRNEQFF
TRBJ2-5 | TRBV20-1 | CSAKHGLAGSHPGETQYF
TRBJ1-2 | TRBV24-1 | CATSDSDGYGYTF
TRBJ2-5 | TRBV6-4 | CASGAGRGTQYF
TRBJ2-7 | TRBV5-4 | CASSKSGGSSYEQYF
TRBJ2-1 | TRBV7-9 | CASSLAGAKTYNEQFF
TRBJ1-5 | TRBV6-5 | CASSPVSGNQPQHF
TRBJ1-2 | TRBV27 | CASSVRGPDGYTF
TRBJ2-7 | TRBV9 | CASSPTQGITYEQYF
TRBJ1-1 | TRBV11-2 | CASSSPQDTEAFF
TRBJ1-6 | TRBV3-1 | CASSQEYDRPFGSPLHF
TRBJ2-3 | TRBV20-1 | CSARNIAESTDTQYF
TRBJ1-1 | TRBV20-1 | CSARGQSVTEAFF
TRBJ2-7 | TRBV12-3/TRBV12-4 | CASRMTGGNYGEQYF
TRBJ2-5 | TRBV27 | CASSPYPPGASGQETQYF
TRBJ2-7 | TRBV15 | CATSRVGTDFGEQYF
TRBJ2-7 | TRBV12-3/TRBV12-4 | CASSYRGGEQYF
TRBJ1-5 | TRBV7-9 | CASSQGGIQPQHF
TRBJ1-1 | TRBV2 | CASIPTGAHEAFF
TRBJ2-7 | TRBV6-5 | CASSYSVAGGFYEQYF
TRBJ2-3 | TRBV21-1 | CASSNVGRGTDPSTDTQYF
TRBJ2-4 | TRBV5-6 | CASSLRTAKNIQYF
TRBJ2-1 | TRBV5-1 | CASSKPGTYNEQFF
TRBJ2-4 | TRBV10-3 | CAISESLDRVPIQYF
TRBJ1-1 | TRBV7-9 | CASSFRGPEAFF
TRBJ2-2 | TRBV6-5 | CASSYSIGGELFF
TRBJ2-1 | TRBV30 | CAWSGALGEQFF
TRBJ2-3 | TRBV20-1 | CSARSGGYLDTQYF
TRBJ2-7 | TRBV10-3 | CAISGMASGGSYEQYF
TRBJ2-1 | TRBV25-1 | CASSTSGRYNEQFF
TRBJ1-2 | TRBV20-1 | CSARDPRDRFYGYTF
TRBJ1-5 | TRBV6-5 | CASSYGSSQPQHF
TRBJ1-6 | TRBV10-2 | CASSESRGSSPLHF
TRBJ1-1 | TRBV20-1 | CSAEERGNTEAFF
TRBJ2-7 | TRBV18 | CASSPGSVPYEQYF
TRBJ2-5 | TRBV5-1 | CASSLEWDGQETQYF
TRBJ1-2 | TRBV20-1 | CSAREWGGEAGYTF
TRBJ2-5 | TRBV11-2 | CASSLDRDQETQYF
TRBJ1-2 | TRBV4-2 | CASTEGDGYTF
TRBJ2-2 | TRBV12-3/TRBV12-4 | CASSSRQGTGELFF
TRBJ2-3 | TRBV9 | CASSPGTRSSTDTQYF
TRBJ2-3 | TRBV12-3/TRBV12-4 | CASSLVAGVKDTQYF
TRBJ1-1 | TRBV2 | CASSEVGADTEAFF
TRBJ2-1 | TRBV9 | CASSPRGGNTYDEQFF
TRBJ1-6 | TRBV25-1 | CASSFTGRRNSPLHF
TRBJ2-7 | TRBV2 | CASEWDYEQYF
TRBJ1-5 | TRBV28 | CASSSGVPTGVGNQPQHF
TRBJ1-1 | TRBV29-1 | CSVDKTGGNTEAFF
TRBJ2-1 | TRBV28 | CASSLPRGNEQFF